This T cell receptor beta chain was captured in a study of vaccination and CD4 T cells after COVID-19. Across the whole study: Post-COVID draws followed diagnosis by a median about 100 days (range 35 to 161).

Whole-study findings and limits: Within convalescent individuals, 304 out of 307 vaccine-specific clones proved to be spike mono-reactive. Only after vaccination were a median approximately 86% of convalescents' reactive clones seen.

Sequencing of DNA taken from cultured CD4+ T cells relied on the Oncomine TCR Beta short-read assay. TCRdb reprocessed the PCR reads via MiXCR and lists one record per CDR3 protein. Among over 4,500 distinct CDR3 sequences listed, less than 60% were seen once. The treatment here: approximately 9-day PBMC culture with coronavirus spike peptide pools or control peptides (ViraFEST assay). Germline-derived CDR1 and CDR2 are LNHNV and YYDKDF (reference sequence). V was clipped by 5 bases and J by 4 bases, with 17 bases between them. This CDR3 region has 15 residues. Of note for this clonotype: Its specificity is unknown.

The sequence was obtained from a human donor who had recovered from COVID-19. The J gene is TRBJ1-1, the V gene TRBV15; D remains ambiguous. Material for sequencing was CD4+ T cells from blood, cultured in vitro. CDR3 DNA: TGTGCCACCAGCTTTGTTGTAGGGCATTCCACTGAAGCTTTCTTT. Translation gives CATSFVVGHSTEAFF.